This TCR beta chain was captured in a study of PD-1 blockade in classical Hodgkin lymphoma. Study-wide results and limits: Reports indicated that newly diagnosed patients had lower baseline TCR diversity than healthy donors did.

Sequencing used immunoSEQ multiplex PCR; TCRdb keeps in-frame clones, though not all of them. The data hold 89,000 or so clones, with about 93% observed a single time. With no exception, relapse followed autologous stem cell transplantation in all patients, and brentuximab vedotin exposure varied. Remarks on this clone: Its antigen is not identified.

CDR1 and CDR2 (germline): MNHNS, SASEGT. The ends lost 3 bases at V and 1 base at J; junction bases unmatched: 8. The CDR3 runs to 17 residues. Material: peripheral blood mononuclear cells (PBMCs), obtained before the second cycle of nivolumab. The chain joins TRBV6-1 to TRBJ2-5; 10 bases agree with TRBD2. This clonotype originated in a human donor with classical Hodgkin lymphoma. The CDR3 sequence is CASSDPRTSGSQETQYF. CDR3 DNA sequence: TGTGCCAGCAGTGATCCTAGGACTAGCGGAAGCCAAGAGACCCAGTACTTC.